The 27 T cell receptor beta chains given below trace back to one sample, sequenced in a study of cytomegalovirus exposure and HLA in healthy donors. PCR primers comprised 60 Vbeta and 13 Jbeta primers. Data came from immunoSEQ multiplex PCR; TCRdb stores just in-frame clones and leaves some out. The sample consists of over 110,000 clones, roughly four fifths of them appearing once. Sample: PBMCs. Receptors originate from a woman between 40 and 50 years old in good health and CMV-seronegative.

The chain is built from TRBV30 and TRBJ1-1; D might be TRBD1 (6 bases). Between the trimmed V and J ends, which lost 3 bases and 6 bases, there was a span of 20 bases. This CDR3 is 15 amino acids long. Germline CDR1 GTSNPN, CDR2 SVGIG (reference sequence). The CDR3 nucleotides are TGTGCCTGGAGGCCCCGGGGGGGGCGGATTGCTGAAGCTTTCTTT. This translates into CAWRPRGGRIAEAFF.

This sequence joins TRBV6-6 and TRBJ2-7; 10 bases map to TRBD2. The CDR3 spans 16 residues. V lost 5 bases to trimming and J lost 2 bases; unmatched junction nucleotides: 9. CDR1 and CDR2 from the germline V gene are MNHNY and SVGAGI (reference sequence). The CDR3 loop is CASSADLAGAAYEQYF. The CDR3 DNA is TGTGCCAGCAGTGCCGATCTAGCGGGGGCCGCCTACGAGCAGTACTTC.

The CDR3 coding sequence is TGTGCCAGCAGCTTTACGGAGGCGGGGGAGAACACCGGGGAGCTGTTTTTT. Its protein is CASSFTEAGENTGELFF. The rearrangement uses TRBV11-2 and TRBJ2-2, with 7 bases fitting TRBD2. J gave up 1 base and V 3 bases, and 8 bases lay outside the gene matches. CDR3 length: 17 residues. From germline, CDR1 is SGHAT and CDR2 FQNNGV.

CDR3 amino acids: CASSHTDTQYF. CDR3 nucleotides: TGTGCCAGCAGCCATACAGATACGCAGTATTTT. The V gene is TRBV9, the J gene TRBJ2-3; the D is unclear. Trimming pared 4 bases from V and 3 bases from J, leaving 3 bases between. The CDR3 contains 11 residues. Germline V CDR1 and CDR2: SGDLS, YYNGEE.

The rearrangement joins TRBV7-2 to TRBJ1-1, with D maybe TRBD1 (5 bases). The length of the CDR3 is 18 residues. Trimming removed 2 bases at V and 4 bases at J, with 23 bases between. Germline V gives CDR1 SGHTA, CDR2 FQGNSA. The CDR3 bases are TGTGCCAGCAGCTTATTTCTAGTTCGGACCGGGGGTATCACTGAAGCTTTCTTT. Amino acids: CASSLFLVRTGGITEAFF.

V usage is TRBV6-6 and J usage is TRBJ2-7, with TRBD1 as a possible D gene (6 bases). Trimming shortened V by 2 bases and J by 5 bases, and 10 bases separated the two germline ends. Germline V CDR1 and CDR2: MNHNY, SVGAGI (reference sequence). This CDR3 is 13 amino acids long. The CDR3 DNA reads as TGTGCCAGCAGTTACGTGGGGGCCAACGAGCAGTACGTC. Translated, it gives CASSYVGANEQYV.

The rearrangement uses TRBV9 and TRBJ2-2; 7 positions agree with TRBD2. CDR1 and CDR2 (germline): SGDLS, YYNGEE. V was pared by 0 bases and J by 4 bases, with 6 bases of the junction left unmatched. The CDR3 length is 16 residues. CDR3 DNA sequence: TGTGCCAGCAGCGTAGGTCCAGCGGGGACCACCGGGGAGCTGTTTTTT. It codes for CASSVGPAGTTGELFF.

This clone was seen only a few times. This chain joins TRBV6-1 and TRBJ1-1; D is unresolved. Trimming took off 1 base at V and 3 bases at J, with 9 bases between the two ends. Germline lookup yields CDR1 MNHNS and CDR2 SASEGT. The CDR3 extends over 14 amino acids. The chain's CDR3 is CASSEGADYTEAFF. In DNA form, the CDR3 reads TGTGCCAGCAGTGAAGGTGCAGATTACACTGAAGCTTTCTTT.

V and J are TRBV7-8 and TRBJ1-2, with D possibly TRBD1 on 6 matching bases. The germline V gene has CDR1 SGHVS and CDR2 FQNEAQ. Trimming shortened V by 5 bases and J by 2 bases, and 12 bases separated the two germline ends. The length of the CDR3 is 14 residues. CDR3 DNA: TGTGCCAGCAGCGACAGGCCCAGCAACTATGGCTACACCTTC. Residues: CASSDRPSNYGYTF.

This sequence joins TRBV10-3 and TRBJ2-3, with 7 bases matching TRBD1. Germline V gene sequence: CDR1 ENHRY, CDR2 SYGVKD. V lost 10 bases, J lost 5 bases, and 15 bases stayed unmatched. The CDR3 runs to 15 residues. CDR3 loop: CATRQGSPTGDTQYF. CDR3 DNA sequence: TGTGCCACCCGACAGGGTAGTCCCACCGGAGATACGCAGTATTTT.

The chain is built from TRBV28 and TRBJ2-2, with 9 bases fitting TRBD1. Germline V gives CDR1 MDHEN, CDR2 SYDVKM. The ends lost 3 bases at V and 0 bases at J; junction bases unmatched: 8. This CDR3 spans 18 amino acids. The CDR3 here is CASSLFPRQGANTGELFF. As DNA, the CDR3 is TGTGCCAGCAGTTTGTTCCCCCGACAGGGGGCGAACACCGGGGAGCTGTTTTTT.

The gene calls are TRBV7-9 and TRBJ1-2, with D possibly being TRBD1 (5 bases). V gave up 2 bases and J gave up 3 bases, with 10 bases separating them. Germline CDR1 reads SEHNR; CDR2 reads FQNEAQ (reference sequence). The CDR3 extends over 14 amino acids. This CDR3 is CASSLRGSDYGYTF. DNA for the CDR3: TGTGCCAGCAGCTTAAGGGGATCAGACTATGGCTACACCTTC.

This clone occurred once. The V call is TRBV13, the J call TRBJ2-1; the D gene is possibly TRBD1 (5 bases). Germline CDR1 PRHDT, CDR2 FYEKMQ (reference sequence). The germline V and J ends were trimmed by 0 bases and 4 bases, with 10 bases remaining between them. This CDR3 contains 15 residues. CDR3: CASSLGQGVYNEQFF. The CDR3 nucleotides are TGTGCCAGCAGCTTAGGGCAGGGCGTTTACAATGAGCAGTTCTTC.

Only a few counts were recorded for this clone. The CDR3 nucleotides are TGTGCCAGCAGCTCCTGGGACAGGCAGACAAATGGCTACACCTTC. The encoded protein is CASSSWDRQTNGYTF. The chain uses TRBV7-9 and TRBJ1-2; 8 positions agree with TRBD1. This CDR3 has 15 amino acids. The germline V gene has CDR1 SEHNR and CDR2 FQNEAQ (reference sequence). The V segment lost 4 bases and the J segment 6 bases; nucleotides outside the gene matches: 10.

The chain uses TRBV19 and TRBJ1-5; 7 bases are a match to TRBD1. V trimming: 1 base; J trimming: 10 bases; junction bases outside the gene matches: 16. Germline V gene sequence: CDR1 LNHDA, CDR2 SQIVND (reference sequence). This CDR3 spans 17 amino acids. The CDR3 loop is CASSIVPGQSLEYPQHF. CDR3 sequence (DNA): TGTGCCAGTAGTATAGTCCCGGGACAGAGCCTTGAATATCCCCAGCATTTT.

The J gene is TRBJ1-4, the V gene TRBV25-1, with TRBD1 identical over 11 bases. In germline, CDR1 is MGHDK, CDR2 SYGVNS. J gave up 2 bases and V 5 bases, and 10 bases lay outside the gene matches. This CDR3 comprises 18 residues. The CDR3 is CASSPFTRDRGTNEKLFF. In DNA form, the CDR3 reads TGTGCCAGCAGTCCCTTTACCCGGGACAGGGGGACTAATGAAAAACTGTTTTTT.

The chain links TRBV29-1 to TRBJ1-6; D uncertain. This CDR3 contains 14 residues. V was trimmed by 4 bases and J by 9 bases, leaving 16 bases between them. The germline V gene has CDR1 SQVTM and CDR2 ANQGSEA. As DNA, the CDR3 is TGCAGCGTTGGTTCCGGAGACGGGGTTTCACCCCTCCACTTT. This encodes CSVGSGDGVSPLHF. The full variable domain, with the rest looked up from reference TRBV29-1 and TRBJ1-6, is SAVISQKPSRDICQRGTSLTIQCQVDSQVTMMFWYRQQPGQSLTLIATANQGSEATYESGFVIDKFPISRPNLTFSTLTVSNMSPEDSSIYLCSVGSGDGVSPLHFGNGTRLTVT.

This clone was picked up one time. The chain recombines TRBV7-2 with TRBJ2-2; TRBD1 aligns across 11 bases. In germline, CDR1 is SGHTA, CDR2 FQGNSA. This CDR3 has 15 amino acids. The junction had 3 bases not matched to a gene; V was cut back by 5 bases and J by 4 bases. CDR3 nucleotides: TGTGCCAGCAGCCCGGGGACAGGGGGCACCGGGGAGCTGTTTTTT. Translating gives CASSPGTGGTGELFF.

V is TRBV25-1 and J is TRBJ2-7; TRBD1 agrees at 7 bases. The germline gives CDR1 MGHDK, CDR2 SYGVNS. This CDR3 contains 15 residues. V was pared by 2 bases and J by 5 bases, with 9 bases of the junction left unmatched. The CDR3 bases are TGTGCCAGCAGTGAAAGTCAGGGGGTGGGGAACGAGCAGTACTTC. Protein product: CASSESQGVGNEQYF.

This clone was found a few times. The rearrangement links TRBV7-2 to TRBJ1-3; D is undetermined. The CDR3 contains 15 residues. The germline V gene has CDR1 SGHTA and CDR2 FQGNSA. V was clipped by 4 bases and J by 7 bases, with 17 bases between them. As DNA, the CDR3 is TGTGCCAGCAGCTCACTGGACTCGGTGGGGAACACCATATATTTT. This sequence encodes CASSSLDSVGNTIYF. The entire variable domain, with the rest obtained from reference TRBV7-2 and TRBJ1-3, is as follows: GAGVSQSPSNKVTEKGKDVELRCDPISGHTALYWYRQSLGQGLEFLIYFQGNSAPDKSGLPSDRFSAERTGGSVSTLTIQRTQQEDSAVYLCASSSLDSVGNTIYFGEGSWLTVV.

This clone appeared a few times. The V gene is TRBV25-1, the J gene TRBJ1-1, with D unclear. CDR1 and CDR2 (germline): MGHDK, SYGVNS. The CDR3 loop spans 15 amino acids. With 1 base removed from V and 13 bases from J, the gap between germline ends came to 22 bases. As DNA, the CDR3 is TGTGCCAGCAGTGAATTTGTCAGAGGGTCCAGTTACAGTTTCTTT. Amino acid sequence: CASSEFVRGSSYSFF.

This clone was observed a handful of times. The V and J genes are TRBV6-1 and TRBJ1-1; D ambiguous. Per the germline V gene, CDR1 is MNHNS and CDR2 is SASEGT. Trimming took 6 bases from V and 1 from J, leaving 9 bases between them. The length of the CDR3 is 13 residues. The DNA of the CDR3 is TGTGCCAGCAGCACCGGGAGGAACACTGAAGCTTTCTTT. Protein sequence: CASSTGRNTEAFF.

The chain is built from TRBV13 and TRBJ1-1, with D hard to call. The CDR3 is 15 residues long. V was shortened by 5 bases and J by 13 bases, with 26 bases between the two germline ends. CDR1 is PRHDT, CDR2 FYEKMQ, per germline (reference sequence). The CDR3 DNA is TGTGCCAGCAGCCCCGCCTCATTTGGTCCGGGTCGCGGTTTCTTT. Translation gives CASSPASFGPGRGFF.

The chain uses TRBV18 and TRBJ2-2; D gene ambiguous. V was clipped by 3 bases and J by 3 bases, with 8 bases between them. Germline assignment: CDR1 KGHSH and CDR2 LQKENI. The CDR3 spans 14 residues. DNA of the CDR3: TGTGCCAGCTCACCTGACACATACACCGGGGAGCTGTTTTTT. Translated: CASSPDTYTGELFF. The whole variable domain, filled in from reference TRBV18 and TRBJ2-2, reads NAGVMQNPRHLVRRRGQEARLRCSPMKGHSHVYWYRQLPEEGLKFMVYLQKENIIDESGMPKERFSAEFPKEGPSILRIQQVVRGDSAAYFCASSPDTYTGELFFGEGSRLTVL.

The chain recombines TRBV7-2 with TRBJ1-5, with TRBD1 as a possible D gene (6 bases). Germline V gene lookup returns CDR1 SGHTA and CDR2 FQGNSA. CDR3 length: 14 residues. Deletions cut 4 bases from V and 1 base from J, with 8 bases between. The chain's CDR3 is CASSSDRSNQPQHF. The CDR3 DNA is TGTGCCAGCAGCTCTGACAGGAGCAATCAGCCCCAGCATTTT.

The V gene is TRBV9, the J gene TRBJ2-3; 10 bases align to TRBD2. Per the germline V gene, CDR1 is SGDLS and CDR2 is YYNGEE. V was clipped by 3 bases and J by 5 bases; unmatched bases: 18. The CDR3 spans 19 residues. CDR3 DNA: TGTGCCAGCAGCGGAGCCGCCACATTTAGCGGGGGGAGGTTAGATACGCAGTATTTT. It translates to CASSGAATFSGGRLDTQYF.

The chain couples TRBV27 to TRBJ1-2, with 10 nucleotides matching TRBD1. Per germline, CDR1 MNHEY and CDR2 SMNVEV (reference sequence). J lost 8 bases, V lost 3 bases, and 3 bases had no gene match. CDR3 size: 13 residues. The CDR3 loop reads CASSLGTGVGYTF. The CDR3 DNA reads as TGTGCCAGCAGTTTGGGGACAGGGGTAGGCTACACCTTC.